This TCR beta chain was observed in a study of T cells in Graves' hyperthyroidism and ophthalmopathy. Study-wide findings and caveats: By a 13 V-J model, ophthalmopathy was set apart from stable hyperthyroidism.

TCR beta CDR3 regions were amplified from RNA transcripts. When the TCR CDR3 underwent first-round RT-PCR, the HTBI primer set was used. TCRdb re-called the multiplex PCR reads with MiXCR, one entry per CDR3 protein. The sample carries approximately 420,000 distinct CDR3 sequences, about 15% recorded once. It was considered stable Graves' hyperthyroidism when ophthalmopathy did not progress within 18 months. Exclusions: uncontrolled infection, other autoimmune disease, pregnancy, lactation. PBMCs were collected from an approximately 9.3 ml volume of fresh peripheral blood. CDR3 length: 13 amino acids. Germline lookup yields CDR1 LGHDT and CDR2 YNNKEL (reference sequence). A remark on this clonotype: Antigen: not known. At one end, the junction sequence differs from germline, possibly due to a read error.

The chain links TRBV3-1 to TRBJ1-5, with TRBD1 matching over 10 bases. The receptor was derived from a woman in her 30s with Graves' hyperthyroidism. The sequenced material came from blood. CDR3 DNA sequence: TGTGCCAGCAGCCTTTACCGGGACAGGGGAGTTGATTTT. Residues: CASSLYRDRGVDF.